Below, 13 T cell receptor beta chains from the same sample are listed, as sequenced in a study of shared clonotypes between healthy human individuals. The assay was immunoSEQ multiplex PCR, and TCRdb's table has in-frame clones only and misses some. The data show over 2 million clones, roughly 90% seen once. The sequenced material came from naive CD4+ T cells from PBMCs. Regarding subset: CD45RA+ positively selected. The receptors originated from a man aged 18 to 30 in good health. Some clones in this sample may be carry-over from other donors' samples.

Comment on this clone: The same CDR3 can be traced to other DNA sequences in this sample. The chain recombines TRBV7-8 with TRBJ1-1, with TRBD1 identical over 11 bases. Per the germline V gene, CDR1 is SGHVS and CDR2 is FQNEAQ. The CDR3 has 15 amino acids. Losses at the gene ends were 1 base for V and 5 bases for J; bases not matched to a gene: 3. CDR3 loop: CASSLGDRGSTEAFF. The CDR3 nucleotides read TGTGCCAGCAGCTTAGGGGACAGGGGGTCTACTGAAGCTTTCTTT.

V gene TRBV28 combines with J gene TRBJ2-7, with TRBD1 identical over 10 bases. There are 15 residues in the CDR3. Germline CDR1 is MDHEN and CDR2 is SYDVKM. V lost 4 bases and J lost 5; bases outside the gene matches: 8. CDR3 residues: CASSSRTGGGDEQYF. The CDR3 coding sequence is TGTGCCAGCAGTTCGAGGACAGGGGGGGGAGACGAGCAGTACTTC.

This rearrangement joins TRBV10-3 to TRBJ2-7; the D gene is possibly TRBD1 (6 bases). The CDR3 has 15 amino acids. The germline V gene has CDR1 ENHRY and CDR2 SYGVKD. Between the trimmed V and J ends, which lost 4 bases and 0 bases, there was a span of 13 bases. The CDR3: CAISGSGTLSYEQYF. In DNA form, the CDR3 reads TGTGCCATCAGTGGCTCCGGGACACTCTCCTACGAGCAGTACTTC.

This chain uses TRBV7-9 with TRBJ1-5; 9 nucleotides match TRBD1. Trimming took 5 bases from V and 11 from J; bases not matched to a gene: 10. Germline V CDR1 and CDR2: SEHNR, FQNEAQ (reference sequence). CDR3 size: 14 residues. CDR3: CASSPGQGPTAQHF. The CDR3 nucleotides read TGTGCCAGCAGCCCCGGACAGGGGCCTACAGCCCAGCATTTT.

This clone was recorded only once. The chain links TRBV4-3 to TRBJ1-2, with 10 bases matching TRBD1. This CDR3 is 14 amino acids long. Germline V gene lookup returns CDR1 LGHNA and CDR2 YSLEER. Trimming cost V 0 bases and J 8 bases; bases outside gene matches: 3. DNA of the CDR3: TGCGCCAGCAGCCAAGACGACAGGGGGCTCGGCTACACCTTC. It specifies CASSQDDRGLGYTF.

This clone was counted between two and nine times. The chain combines TRBV29-1 with TRBJ1-2; no definite D call. Per germline, CDR1 SQVTM and CDR2 ANQGSEA. The germline V and J ends were trimmed by 4 bases and 4 bases, with 10 bases remaining between them. CDR3 size: 12 residues. CDR3 region: CSVAGSSYGYTF. CDR3 DNA: TGCAGCGTTGCGGGAAGTAGCTATGGCTACACCTTC.

The chain combines TRBV28 with TRBJ1-2; D is undetermined. The V gene's germline CDR1 is MDHEN and CDR2 SYDVKM. The V gene lost 8 bases and the J gene lost 3 bases, with 10 bases spanning the gap. This CDR3 comprises 12 residues. CDR3 DNA: TGTGCCAGCGCCGGGAACTACTATGGCTACACCTTC. Translation gives CASAGNYYGYTF.

The genes are TRBV29-1 and TRBJ2-7; TRBD1 aligns across 9 bases. Germline trimming cut 4 bases from V and 4 bases from J; bases unmatched to any gene: 5. Germline V lookup: CDR1 SQVTM, CDR2 ANQGSEA. The CDR3 length is 13 residues. The CDR3 loop reads CSVARDREYEQYF. The CDR3 DNA reads TGCAGCGTTGCCCGGGACAGGGAGTACGAGCAGTACTTC.

The chain couples TRBV19 to TRBJ2-7, with 7 bases lining up with TRBD1. The CDR3 covers 16 residues. Germline V lookup: CDR1 LNHDA, CDR2 SQIVND (reference sequence). Germline trimming cut 3 bases from V and 5 bases from J; bases unmatched to any gene: 13. The CDR3 nucleotides read TGTGCCAGTAGTATTAACGGAAGGCAGGGGGAAAACGAGCAGTACTTC. It is translated as CASSINGRQGENEQYF. Supplemented by reference TRBV19 and TRBJ2-7, the full variable domain reads DGGITQSPKYLFRKEGQNVTLSCEQNLNHDAMYWYRQDPGQGLRLIYYSQIVNDFQKGDIAEGYSVSREKKESFPLTVTSAQKNPTAFYLCASSINGRQGENEQYFGPGTRLTVT.

As for this clone: The same CDR3 is also encoded by other DNA sequences in this sample. This chain uses TRBV28 with TRBJ2-3; D not certain. Germline CDR1 is MDHEN and CDR2 is SYDVKM. The CDR3 loop spans 12 amino acids. V lost 5 bases, J lost 4 bases, and 7 bases lay in between. CDR3 loop: CASSPRADTQYF. DNA for the CDR3: TGTGCCAGCAGTCCGAGAGCAGATACGCAGTATTTT.

This chain links TRBV19 with TRBJ2-7, with TRBD1 matching over 7 bases. The ends lost 2 bases at V and 6 bases at J; junction bases unmatched: 13. Germline lookup yields CDR1 LNHDA and CDR2 SQIVND (reference sequence). The CDR3 sequence is 16 residues long. CDR3 amino acids: CASSILRGQGSGEQYF. Here the CDR3 DNA reads TGTGCCAGTAGTATACTGAGGGGGCAGGGGAGCGGCGAGCAGTACTTC.

This clone was picked up one time. The CDR3 is CSASYSTEQFF. In nucleotides, the CDR3 is TGCAGTGCAAGTTACTCCACGGAGCAGTTCTTC. V and J are TRBV20-1 and TRBJ2-1; D unresolved. Trimming left V 6 bases short and J 10 bases short, with 13 bases between. CDR1 and CDR2 (germline): DFQATT, SNEGSKA (reference sequence). The CDR3 length is 11 residues.

This chain uses TRBV7-2 with TRBJ2-3; TRBD1 might be the D (6 bases). Trimming shortened V by 5 bases and J by 3 bases, and 15 bases separated the two germline ends. CDR3 length: 15 amino acids. CDR1 is SGHTA, CDR2 FQGNSA, per germline. The CDR3 DNA sequence: TGTGCCAGCAGCACACAACAGGGCCCAACAGATACGCAGTATTTT. This codes for CASSTQQGPTDTQYF.